What follows are 18 T cell receptor beta chains derived from one specimen sequenced in a study of tissue T cells after allogeneic stem cell transplantation (dated by TCRdb to between 2021 and 2024). The library was prepared using the immunoSEQ multiplex PCR assay. TCRdb carries this immuneACCESS record with in-frame sequences only. Its versions omit some clonotypes, under half of them owing to an unresolved V gene in the studies checked, with the rest unexplained. In this sample the table shows about 7,700 clones, 36% of which occur a single time. The top ten clones comprise roughly 6.4% of the sample. The time point label, as the study defines it: mouse harvest day 14 after allogeneic transplant. Mouse grafts consisting of 10^7 T-cell-depleted bone marrow cells combined with 10^6 splenic CD5+ T cells were administered by tail vein injection. Specimen: skin. The receptors were sampled from a female BALB/c mouse given C57BL/6 T cells with graft-versus-host disease after an allogeneic hematopoietic cell transplant.

There are a few counts of this clone. Gene and germline names: mouse. The DNA ends 1 residue before the CDR3 does, and the rest of the CDR3 is filled in from the germline J gene. This chain connects TRBV26 to TRBJ1-4; D remains ambiguous. V was cut by 0 bases and J by 0 bases, with 5 bases left in between. CDR3 size: 15 residues. CDR1 and CDR2 from the germline V gene are KGHPV and FQNQEV (reference sequence). The sequenced part of the CDR3 DNA is TGTGCCAGCAGTCTGTCGGGTTTTTCCAACGAAAGATTATTT. It translates to CASSLSGFSNERLF. In full, the CDR3 is CASSLSGFSNERLFF.

Comment on this clone: Here the gene names and germline are mouse. Other DNA variants within this sample encode the same CDR3. CDR3 DNA (partial): TGTGCCAGCAGTCTTCAAGCAAACACAGAAGTCTTC. Protein sequence: CASSLQANTEVF. In full, the CDR3 reads CASSLQANTEVFF. The chain joins TRBV26 to TRBJ1-1; unclear D gene. The CDR3 end falls 1 residue outside the read, so it is completed with the germline J gene. The CDR3 runs to 13 residues. V was trimmed by 3 bases and J by 0 bases, leaving 5 bases between them. From germline, CDR1 is KGHPV and CDR2 FQNQEV (reference sequence). Filled out from reference TRBV26 and TRBJ1-1, the complete variable domain reads NSKVIQTPRYLVKGQGQKAKMRCIPEKGHPVVFWYQQNKNNEFKFLINFQNQEVLQQIDMTEKRFSAECPSNSPCSLEIQSSEAGDSALYLCASSLQANTEVFFGKGTRLTVV.

Judged by abundance, this clone is large. Germline and genes here are mouse. The CDR3 end is not reached by the read, which stops 1 residue before it; the germline J gene fills it in. The chain employs TRBV26 and TRBJ2-7; 9 bases line up with TRBD2. Germline assignment: CDR1 KGHPV and CDR2 FQNQEV (reference sequence). The CDR3 contains 15 residues. Losses at the gene ends were 4 bases for V and 0 bases for J; bases not matched to a gene: 4. The CDR3 bases that were read are TGTGCCAGCAGTCCGTCGACTGGGGGCTCCTATGAACAGTAC. Amino acids: CASSPSTGGSYEQY. The full-length CDR3 reads as CASSPSTGGSYEQYF.

Concerning this clone itself: Gene names refer to mouse genes. The sequenced fragment ends 1 residue before the CDR3 boundary, so the rest is inferred from the germline J gene. The V call is TRBV24, the J call TRBJ2-5, with D possibly being TRBD2 (5 bases). The CDR3 has 15 residues. V lost 6 bases and J lost 0, with 13 bases in between. Germline V gives CDR1 KGHTA, CDR2 FRNEEI. The CDR3 loop is CASSPDFVNQDTQYF. The sequenced part of the CDR3 DNA is TGTGCCAGCAGCCCGGACTTCGTTAACCAAGACACCCAGTAC.

As regards this clone: Gene names and germline match the mouse. With the read ending 1 residue before the CDR3 end, the germline J gene is used to fill in that end. This rearrangement joins TRBV3 to TRBJ2-7, with 7 nucleotides matching TRBD2. This CDR3 contains 13 residues. CDR1 and CDR2 from the germline V gene are SNHLY and FYNGKV (reference sequence). Losses at the gene ends were 2 bases for V and 4 bases for J; bases not matched to a gene: 2. CDR3 DNA (partial): TGTGCCAGCAGCTTACTGGGGGTTTATGAACAGTAC. Translating gives CASSLLGVYEQY. In full, the CDR3 is CASSLLGVYEQYF.

Concerning this clone: Gene and germline names: mouse. The read terminates 1 residue ahead of where the CDR3 ends, so the germline J gene completes it. In the same sample, other DNA sequences code for this CDR3. The V call is TRBV26, the J call TRBJ1-6; D possibly corresponds to TRBD1 (6 bases). TRBJ1-6 carries the ORF label, with uncertain function. Trimming left V 4 bases short and J 4 bases short, with 8 bases between. CDR3 length: 14 residues. The germline CDR1 and CDR2 sequences are KGHPV and FQNQEV (reference sequence). The CDR3 spells CASSPGQYNSPLYF. CDR3 DNA, as far as it was read: TGTGCCAGCAGTCCGGGACAATATAATTCGCCCCTCTAC.

On this clone: Mouse germline and gene names are used. From the germline J gene comes the end of the CDR3, since the read stops 1 residue before it. The V and J genes are TRBV20 and TRBJ2-3, with D hard to call. The germline V and J ends were trimmed by 2 bases and 2 bases, with 5 bases remaining between them. This CDR3 contains 12 residues. Germline CDR1 GFQATS, CDR2 STVNSAI. CDR3 DNA (partial): TGTGGTGCTAGGACTGTTGCAGAAACGCTGTAT. Residues: CGARTVAETLY. The entire CDR3 protein is CGARTVAETLYF.

As regards this clone: All gene names here are mouse names. The CDR3 end falls 1 residue outside the read, so it is completed with the germline J gene. This chain uses TRBV26 with TRBJ1-1; tentative D call: TRBD1 (5 bases). Germline CDR1 reads KGHPV; CDR2 reads FQNQEV (reference sequence). CDR3 length equals 12 residues. V shed 6 bases and J shed 2 bases, with 7 bases lying between them. CDR3 DNA, as far as it was read: TGTGCCAGCAGGGGACTTAACACAGAAGTCTTC. Translation gives CASRGLNTEVF. The CDR3 reads in full as CASRGLNTEVFF.

About this clone itself: Any gene name here is a mouse gene name. With the read ending 1 residue before the CDR3 end, the germline J gene is used to fill in that end. The V and J genes are TRBV26 and TRBJ2-4, with 9 bases lining up with TRBD2. The V gene's germline CDR1 is KGHPV and CDR2 FQNQEV (reference sequence). This CDR3 comprises 15 residues. With 2 bases clipped from V and 0 bases from J, the junction kept 0 bases outside the gene matches. The CDR3 sequence is CASSLGLGSQNTLYF. The DNA read from the CDR3 is TGTGCCAGCAGTCTGGGACTGGGGAGTCAAAACACCTTGTAC.

As concerns this clone: Here the gene names and germline are mouse. The read terminates 1 residue ahead of where the CDR3 ends, so the germline J gene completes it. This sequence joins TRBV24 and TRBJ1-3; D call uncertain. V gave up 6 bases and J gave up 0 bases, with 3 bases separating them. Germline values: CDR1 KGHTA, CDR2 FRNEEI. This CDR3 comprises 12 residues. The CDR3 here is CASRNSGNTLYF. CDR3 DNA, as far as it was read: TGTGCCAGCAGAAATTCTGGAAATACGCTCTAT.

This clone was detected only a few times. Gene and germline names: mouse. CDR3 DNA, as far as it was read: TGTGCTAGCAGTAGTGTCCCGGACTGGGGAAGGGAACAGTAC. Its translation: CASSSVPDWGREQY. The whole CDR3 sequence is CASSSVPDWGREQYF. The J gene is TRBJ2-7, the V gene TRBV17, with 9 bases lining up with TRBD2. Read coverage stops 1 residue before the CDR3 terminus; the germline J gene supplies the remainder. The length of the CDR3 is 15 residues. J gave up 7 bases and V 3 bases, and 10 bases lay outside the gene matches. Germline V gene sequence: CDR1 MNHDT, CDR2 YYDKIL.

This clone was detected only a few times. Mouse names are used for the genes. The read terminates 1 residue ahead of where the CDR3 ends, so the germline J gene completes it. This chain links TRBV17 with TRBJ2-1; 9 positions agree with TRBD2. Germline V gives CDR1 MNHDT, CDR2 YYDKIL. V dropped 2 bases and J dropped 2; count of bases not matched to a gene: 4. This CDR3 region has 16 residues. CDR3 DNA, as far as it was read: TGTGCTAGCAGTAGACGGCTGGGGGGGGACTATGCTGAGCAGTTC. Amino acids: CASSRRLGGDYAEQF. The CDR3 reads in full as CASSRRLGGDYAEQFF.

As to this clone: These gene names are mouse names. The read halts 1 residue ahead of the CDR3 end, with the missing end drawn from the germline J gene. V usage is TRBV16 and J usage is TRBJ1-4; weak D call: TRBD1 (5 bases). CDR3 length: 15 amino acids. V dropped 0 bases and J dropped 2 bases, with 7 bases sitting between them. From germline, CDR1 is SGHSA and CDR2 FRNQAP. CDR3 sequence: CASSLDGGSNERLFF. The part of the CDR3 DNA that was read is TGTGCAAGCAGCTTAGATGGGGGGTCCAACGAAAGATTATTT. The full variable domain, in which reference TRBV16 and TRBJ1-4 provide the parts outside the CDR3, is NAGVIQTPRHKVTGKGQEATLWCEPISGHSAVFWYRQTIVQGLEFLTYFRNQAPIDDSGMPKERFSAQMPNQSHSTLKIQSTQPQDSAVYLCASSLDGGSNERLFFGHGTKLSVL.

On this clone itself: All gene names here are mouse names. The CDR3 end lies 1 residue beyond the end of the read and is filled in from the germline J gene. The rearrangement uses TRBV26 and TRBJ2-5; 8 bases map to TRBD1. V was pared by 3 bases and J by 2 bases, with 1 base of the junction left unmatched. This CDR3 comprises 14 residues. Germline lookup yields CDR1 KGHPV and CDR2 FQNQEV (reference sequence). The CDR3 sequence: CASSLQGGQDTQYF. Incomplete CDR3 DNA: TGTGCCAGCAGTCTACAGGGGGGCCAAGACACCCAGTAC.

Turning to this clone: The gene names given are mouse names. The DNA ends 1 residue before the CDR3 does, and the rest of the CDR3 is filled in from the germline J gene. The genes are TRBV26 and TRBJ1-1; a weak D match, TRBD1 (6 bases). From germline, CDR1 is KGHPV and CDR2 FQNQEV (reference sequence). This CDR3 is 13 amino acids long. Trimming stripped 2 bases from V and 4 bases from J, with 8 bases between. CDR3 bases read: TGTGCCAGCAGTCTGACAGGGAGCACAGAAGTCTTC. Encoded protein: CASSLTGSTEVF. The complete CDR3 protein is CASSLTGSTEVFF.

This clone was found once. The listed genes are named as in mouse. The CDR3 end falls 1 residue outside the read, so it is completed with the germline J gene. V is TRBV17 and J is TRBJ2-3; D call uncertain. Germline V gene sequence: CDR1 MNHDT, CDR2 YYDKIL. The V end lost 1 base, the J end lost 0 bases, and 8 bases lay between the germline ends. There are 15 residues in the CDR3. The CDR3 sequence is CASSRGQNSAETLYF. The covered CDR3 bases are TGTGCTAGCAGTAGAGGCCAAAATAGTGCAGAAACGCTGTAT.

Concerning this clone itself: The germline and genes are mouse ones. The read falls 1 residue short of the CDR3 end, and the missing part is taken from the germline J gene. V usage is TRBV15 and J usage is TRBJ2-7; D might be TRBD1 (6 bases). Trimming shortened V by 6 bases and J by 0 bases, and 9 bases separated the two germline ends. Germline V gene data show CDR1 as SGHND and CDR2 as FRSKSL. The CDR3 is 13 amino acids. CDR3 residues: CASSQGSSYEQYF. The CDR3 DNA, read in part, is TGTGCCAGCAGCCAGGGGAGCTCCTATGAACAGTAC.

This clone has only a few counts. Genes here carry mouse names. The observed sequence ends 1 residue before the CDR3 terminus, with the missing tail filled in from the germline J gene. The V and J genes are TRBV23 and TRBJ2-7; the table assigns TRBD1, which was not confirmed against the DNA. CDR1 is KGHTA, CDR2 FQNQQP, per germline. The CDR3 contains 15 residues. CDR3 DNA, as far as it was read: TGCTCCAGCAGTCAAAGGACAGGGGGCGCTTATGAACAGTAC. Encoded protein: CSSSQRTGGAYEQY. The entire CDR3 sequence reads CSSSQRTGGAYEQYF.